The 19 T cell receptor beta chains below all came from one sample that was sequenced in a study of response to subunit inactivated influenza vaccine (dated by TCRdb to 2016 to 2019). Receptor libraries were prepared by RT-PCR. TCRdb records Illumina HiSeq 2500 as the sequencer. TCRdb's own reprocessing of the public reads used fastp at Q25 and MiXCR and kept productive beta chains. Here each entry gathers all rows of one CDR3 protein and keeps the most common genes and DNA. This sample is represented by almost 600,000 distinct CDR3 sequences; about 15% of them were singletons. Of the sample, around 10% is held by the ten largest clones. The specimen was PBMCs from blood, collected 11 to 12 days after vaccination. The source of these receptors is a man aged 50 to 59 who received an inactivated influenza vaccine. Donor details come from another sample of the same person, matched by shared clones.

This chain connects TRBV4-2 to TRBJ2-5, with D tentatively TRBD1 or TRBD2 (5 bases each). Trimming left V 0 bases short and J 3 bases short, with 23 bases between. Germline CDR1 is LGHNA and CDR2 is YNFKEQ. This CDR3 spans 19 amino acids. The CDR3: CASSQDRITTGTPEETQYF. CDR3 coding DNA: TGTGCCAGCAGCCAAGATAGAATAACAACTGGGACCCCCGAAGAGACCCAGTACTTC.

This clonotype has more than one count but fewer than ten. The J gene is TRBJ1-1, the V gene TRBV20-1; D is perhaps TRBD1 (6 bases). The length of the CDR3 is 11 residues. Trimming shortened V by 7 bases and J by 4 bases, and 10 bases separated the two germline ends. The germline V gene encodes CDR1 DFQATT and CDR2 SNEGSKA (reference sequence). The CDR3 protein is CSVGGGTEAFF. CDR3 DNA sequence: TGCAGTGTCGGGGGCGGCACTGAAGCTTTCTTT.

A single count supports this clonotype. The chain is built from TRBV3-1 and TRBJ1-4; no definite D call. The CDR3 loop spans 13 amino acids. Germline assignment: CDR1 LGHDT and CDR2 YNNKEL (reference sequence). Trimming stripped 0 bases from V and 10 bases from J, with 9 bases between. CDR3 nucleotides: TGTGCCAGCAGCCAAGAGGTGATGGGAAAACTGTTTTTT. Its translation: CASSQEVMGKLFF.

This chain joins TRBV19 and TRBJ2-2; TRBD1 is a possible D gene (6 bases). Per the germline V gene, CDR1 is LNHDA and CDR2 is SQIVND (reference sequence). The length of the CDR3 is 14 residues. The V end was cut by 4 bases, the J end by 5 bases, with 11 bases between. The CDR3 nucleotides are TGTGCCAGTAGTAGGACAGTTGATACCGGGGAGCTGTTTTTT. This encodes CASSRTVDTGELFF.

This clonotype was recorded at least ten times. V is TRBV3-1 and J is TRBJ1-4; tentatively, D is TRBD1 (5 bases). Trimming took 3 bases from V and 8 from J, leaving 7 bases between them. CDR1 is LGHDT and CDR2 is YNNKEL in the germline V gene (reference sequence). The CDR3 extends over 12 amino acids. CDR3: CASSQGREKLFF. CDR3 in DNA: TGTGCCAGCAGCCAGGGGCGAGAAAAACTGTTTTTT.

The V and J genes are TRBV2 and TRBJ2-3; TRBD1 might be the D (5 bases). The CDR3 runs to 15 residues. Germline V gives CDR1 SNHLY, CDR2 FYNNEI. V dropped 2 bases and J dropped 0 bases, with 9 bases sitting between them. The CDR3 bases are TGTGCCAGCAGTGAACACAGGAGTAGCACAGATACGCAGTATTTT. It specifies CASSEHRSSTDTQYF.

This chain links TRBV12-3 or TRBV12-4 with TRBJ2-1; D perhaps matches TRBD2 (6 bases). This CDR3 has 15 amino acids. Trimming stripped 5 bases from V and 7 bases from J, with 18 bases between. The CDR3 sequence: CASSDSGSAGNEQFF. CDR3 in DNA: TGTGCCAGCAGTGATTCCGGGTCTGCGGGGAATGAGCAGTTCTTC.

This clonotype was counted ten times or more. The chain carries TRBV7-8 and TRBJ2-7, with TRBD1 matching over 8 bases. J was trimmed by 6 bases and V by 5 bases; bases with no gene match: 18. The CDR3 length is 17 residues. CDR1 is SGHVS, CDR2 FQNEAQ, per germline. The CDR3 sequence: CASSPRGFRGQGSEQYF. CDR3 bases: TGTGCCAGCAGCCCAAGAGGGTTTCGAGGACAGGGATCCGAGCAGTACTTC.

CDR3 region: CASRSPGGSARDTQYF. Written as DNA, the CDR3 is TGTGCCAGCAGATCACCAGGGGGCTCGGCTAGAGATACGCAGTATTTT. V gene TRBV6-2 or TRBV6-3 combines with J gene TRBJ2-3; TRBD1 matches at 8 bases. With 6 bases clipped from V and 5 bases from J, the junction kept 13 bases outside the gene matches. The CDR3 contains 16 residues. Germline-derived CDR1 and CDR2 are MNHEY and SVGEGT.

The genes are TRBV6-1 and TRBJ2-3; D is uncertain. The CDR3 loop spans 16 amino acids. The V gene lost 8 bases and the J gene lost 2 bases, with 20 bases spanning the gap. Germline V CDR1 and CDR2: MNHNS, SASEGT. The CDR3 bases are TGTGCCAGCGGCCCTGATACCGGGCGGATCACAGATACGCAGTATTTT. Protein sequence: CASGPDTGRITDTQYF.

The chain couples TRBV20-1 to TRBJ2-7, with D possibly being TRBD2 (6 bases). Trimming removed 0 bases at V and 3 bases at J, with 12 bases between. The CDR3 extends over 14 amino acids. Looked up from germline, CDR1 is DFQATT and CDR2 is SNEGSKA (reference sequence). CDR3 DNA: TGCAGTGCTAGAGATGAAATGGGGGGCTACGAGCAGTACTTC. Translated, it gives CSARDEMGGYEQYF.

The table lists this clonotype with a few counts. CDR3 loop: CSAKGKEETQYF. The CDR3 DNA reads as TGCAGTGCTAAAGGGAAGGAAGAGACCCAGTACTTC. This rearrangement joins TRBV20-1 to TRBJ2-5; D is undetermined. From germline, CDR1 is DFQATT and CDR2 SNEGSKA (reference sequence). Between the trimmed V and J ends, which lost 4 bases and 3 bases, there was a span of 9 bases. This CDR3 comprises 12 residues.

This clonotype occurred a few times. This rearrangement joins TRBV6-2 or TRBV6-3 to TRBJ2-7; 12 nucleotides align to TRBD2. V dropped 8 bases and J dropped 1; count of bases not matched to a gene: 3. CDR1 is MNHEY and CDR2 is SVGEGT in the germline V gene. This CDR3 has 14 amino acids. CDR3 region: CASGGLAGSYEQYF. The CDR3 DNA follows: TGTGCCAGCGGGGGACTAGCGGGTTCCTACGAGCAGTACTTC.

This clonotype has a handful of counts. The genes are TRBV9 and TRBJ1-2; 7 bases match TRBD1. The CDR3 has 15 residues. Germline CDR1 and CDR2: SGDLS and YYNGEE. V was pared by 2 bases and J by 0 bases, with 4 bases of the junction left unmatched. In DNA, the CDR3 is TGTGCCAGCAGCGTGATGCAGGGGGCTAACTATGGCTACACCTTC. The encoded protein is CASSVMQGANYGYTF.

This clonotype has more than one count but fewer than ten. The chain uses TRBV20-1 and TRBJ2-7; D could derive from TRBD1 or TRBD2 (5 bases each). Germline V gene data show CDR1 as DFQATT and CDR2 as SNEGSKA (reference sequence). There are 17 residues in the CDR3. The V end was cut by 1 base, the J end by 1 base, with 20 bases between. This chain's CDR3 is CSARVHRGGGLSYEQYF. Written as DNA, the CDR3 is TGCAGTGCTAGAGTCCACCGGGGCGGCGGGCTATCCTACGAGCAGTACTTC.

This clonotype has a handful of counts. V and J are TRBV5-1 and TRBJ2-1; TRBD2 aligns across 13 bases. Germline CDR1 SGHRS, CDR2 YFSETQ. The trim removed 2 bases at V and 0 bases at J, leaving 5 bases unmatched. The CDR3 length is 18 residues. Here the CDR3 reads CASSLKRTSGSSYNEQFF. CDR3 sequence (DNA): TGCGCCAGCAGCTTAAAAAGGACTAGCGGGAGCTCCTACAATGAGCAGTTCTTC. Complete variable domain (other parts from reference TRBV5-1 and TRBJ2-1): KAGVTQTPRYLIKTRGQQVTLSCSPISGHRSVSWYQQTPGQGLQFLFEYFSETQRNKGNFPGRFSGRQFSNSRSEMNVSTLELGDSALYLCASSLKRTSGSSYNEQFFGPGTRLTVL.

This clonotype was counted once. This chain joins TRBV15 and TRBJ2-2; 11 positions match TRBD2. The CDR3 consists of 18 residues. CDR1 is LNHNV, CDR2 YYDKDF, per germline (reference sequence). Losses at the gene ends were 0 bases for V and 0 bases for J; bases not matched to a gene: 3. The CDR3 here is CATSRDLGLAANTGELFF. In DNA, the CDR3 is TGTGCCACCAGCAGAGACCTGGGACTAGCGGCGAACACCGGGGAGCTGTTTTTT.

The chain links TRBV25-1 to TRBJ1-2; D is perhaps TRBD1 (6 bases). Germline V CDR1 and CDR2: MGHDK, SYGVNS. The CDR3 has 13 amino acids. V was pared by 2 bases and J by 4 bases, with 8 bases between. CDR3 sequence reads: CASSEQGTYGYTF. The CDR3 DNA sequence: TGTGCCAGCAGTGAACAGGGGACCTATGGCTACACCTTC.

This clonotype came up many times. Written as DNA, the CDR3 is TGTGCCAGCAGACAAACTAGCACAGATACGCAGTATTTT. Translating it yields CASRQTSTDTQYF. This rearrangement joins TRBV7-2 to TRBJ2-3; D is unclear. V was shortened by 6 bases and J by 0 bases, with 7 bases between the two germline ends. The germline gives CDR1 SGHTA, CDR2 FQGNSA. The CDR3 loop spans 13 amino acids.